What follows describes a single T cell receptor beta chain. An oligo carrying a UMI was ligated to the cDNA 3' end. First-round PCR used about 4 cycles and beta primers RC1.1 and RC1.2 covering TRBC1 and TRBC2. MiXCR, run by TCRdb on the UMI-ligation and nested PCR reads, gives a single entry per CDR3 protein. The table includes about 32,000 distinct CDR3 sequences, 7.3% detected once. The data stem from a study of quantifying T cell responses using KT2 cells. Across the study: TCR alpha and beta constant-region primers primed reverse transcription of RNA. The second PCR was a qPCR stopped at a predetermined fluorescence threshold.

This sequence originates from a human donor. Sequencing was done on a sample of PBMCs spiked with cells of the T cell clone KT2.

CDR3 sequence: CASTTRGWGIAKNIQYF. DNA of the CDR3: TGTGCCAGCACCACCCGAGGATGGGGTATAGCCAAAAACATTCAGTACTTC. The rearrangement uses TRBV12-3 or TRBV12-4 and TRBJ2-4; no reliable D call. V was shortened by 7 bases and J by 0 bases, with 19 bases between the two germline ends. The CDR3 loop spans 17 amino acids.